The next 23 T cell receptor beta chains were all read from a single sample in a study of CD8+ T cells in alopecia areata. Extraction and reverse transcription of RNA yielded cDNA as the sequencing template. TCRdb's table, derived via immunoSEQ multiplex PCR, lists solely in-frame clones and lacks some. The sample carries 100,000 to 150,000 clones, roughly 57% recorded once. The treatment here: oral pan-JAK inhibitor, 5-10 mg twice daily. The sequenced sample was CD4+ T cells sorted from blood, obtained at week 4, from a patient treated with tofacitinib. The receptors here all came from a human donor with alopecia areata.

The gene calls are TRBV28 and TRBJ1-5; D remains unclear. CDR3 size: 12 residues. V was pared by 6 bases and J by 2 bases, with 5 bases between. Germline V gene lookup returns CDR1 MDHEN and CDR2 SYDVKM. CDR3 region: CASSPGNQPQHF. CDR3 DNA: TGTGCCAGCAGCCCGGGCAATCAGCCCCAGCATTTT.

Many counts were recorded for this clone. This sample also contains other DNA sequences that code for the same CDR3. In DNA, the CDR3 is TGTGCCAGCAGCGTAGGTGGCGGGGGCTCCTACAATGAGCAGTTCTTC. Protein: CASSVGGGGSYNEQFF. The chain combines TRBV9 with TRBJ2-1; 7 bases are a match to TRBD2. The CDR3 is 16 residues long. The ends lost 0 bases at V and 0 bases at J; junction bases unmatched: 3. Germline V gene lookup returns CDR1 SGDLS and CDR2 YYNGEE. Using reference TRBV9 and TRBJ2-1 for the parts outside the CDR3, the full variable domain is DSGVTQTPKHLITATGQRVTLRCSPRSGDLSVYWYQQSLDQGLQFLIQYYNGEERAKGNILERFSAQQFPDLHSELNLSSLELGDSALYFCASSVGGGGSYNEQFFGPGTRLTVL.

This clone has just a few counts. The chain recombines TRBV4-1 with TRBJ2-7, with 7 bases matching TRBD2. The CDR3 is 16 amino acids. V lost 3 bases, J lost 3 bases, and 11 bases stayed unmatched. Germline CDR1 reads MGHRA; CDR2 reads YSYEKL. The CDR3 sequence: CASSQGHTGTNYEQYF. The CDR3 DNA reads TGCGCCAGCAGCCAGGGCCATACTGGGACTAACTACGAGCAGTACTTC.

CDR3 residues: CASADGKQNTEAFF. The CDR3, as DNA: TGTGCCAGCGCAGACGGAAAGCAGAACACTGAAGCTTTCTTT. This rearrangement joins TRBV28 to TRBJ1-1; D ambiguous. V lost 8 bases and J lost 1, with 14 bases in between. This CDR3 has 14 residues. Germline V gene lookup returns CDR1 MDHEN and CDR2 SYDVKM.

V gene TRBV10-3 combines with J gene TRBJ2-5, with a tentative D call TRBD1 (6 bases). From germline, CDR1 is ENHRY and CDR2 SYGVKD. The ends were cut back, 10 bases at V and 1 base at J, with 16 bases in the middle. The CDR3 sequence is 14 residues long. CDR3 protein: CATNNADSQETQYF. The DNA of the CDR3 is TGTGCCACCAATAACGCGGACAGCCAAGAGACCCAGTACTTC.

This clone has just one count. J is TRBJ1-3 and V is TRBV30, with D possibly matching TRBD1 (6 bases). Trimming removed 1 base at V and 0 bases at J, with 10 bases between. The V gene's germline CDR1 is GTSNPN and CDR2 SVGIG (reference sequence). The CDR3 runs 15 residues. This CDR3 reads CAWSATGSSGNTIYF. CDR3 coding DNA: TGTGCCTGGAGTGCCACAGGGAGCTCTGGAAACACCATATATTTT.

The chain has TRBV30 and TRBJ2-1, with D uncertain. With 0 bases removed from V and 2 bases from J, the gap between germline ends came to 14 bases. The CDR3 runs 16 residues. The germline gives CDR1 GTSNPN, CDR2 SVGIG (reference sequence). DNA for the CDR3: TGTGCCTGGAGTGTGTGGGCTAGGAAAGCCTACAATGAGCAGTTCTTC. This codes for CAWSVWARKAYNEQFF.

The V and J genes are TRBV6-5 and TRBJ2-5, with unresolved D. Germline V gene lookup returns CDR1 MNHEY and CDR2 SVGAGI. CDR3 size: 14 residues. V shed 3 bases and J shed 9 bases, with 17 bases lying between them. The CDR3 sequence is CASSYSGSLTAQYF. CDR3 DNA sequence: TGTGCCAGCAGTTATAGTGGCAGCCTGACGGCCCAGTACTTC.

The CDR3 here is CASRAATGDNYGYTF. The DNA of the CDR3 is TGTGCCAGCAGGGCCGCGACAGGGGATAACTATGGCTACACCTTC. The chain couples TRBV5-6 to TRBJ1-2, with 8 nucleotides matching TRBD1. J lost 1 base, V lost 5 bases, and 7 bases had no gene match. The CDR3 spans 15 residues. Germline V gene lookup returns CDR1 SGHDT and CDR2 YYEEEE.

As DNA, the CDR3 is TGTGGTATAGCGGGGGACACCGGGGAGCTGTTTTTT. Its protein is CGIAGDTGELFF. The gene calls are TRBV2 and TRBJ2-2, with TRBD2 matching over 9 bases. The CDR3 covers 12 residues. The germline V gene has CDR1 SNHLY and CDR2 FYNNEI.

The gene calls are TRBV5-1 and TRBJ1-2, with 10 bases lining up with TRBD1. Germline values: CDR1 SGHRS, CDR2 YFSETQ. The CDR3 has 14 residues. The V and J ends lost 5 bases and 4 bases, in that order; junction bases with no gene match: 5. CDR3 DNA: TGCGCCAGCAGTTGGGACAGGGGCACCTATGGCTACACCTTC. It translates to CASSWDRGTYGYTF.

The rearrangement links TRBV4-1 to TRBJ1-6; no firm D call. V shed 0 bases and J shed 6 bases, with 6 bases lying between them. The CDR3 runs 14 residues. Germline CDR1 MGHRA, CDR2 YSYEKL. In DNA form, the CDR3 reads TGCGCCAGCAGCCAAGATCACTCTAATTCACCCCTCCACTTT. Amino acid sequence: CASSQDHSNSPLHF.

This clone was found a few times. The sample contains more than one DNA sequence encoding this CDR3. The V and J genes are TRBV7-2 and TRBJ2-7; 10 nucleotides agree with TRBD1. Germline V gene data show CDR1 as SGHTA and CDR2 as FQGNSA. The V segment lost 5 bases and the J segment 3 bases; nucleotides outside the gene matches: 7. The CDR3 length is 15 residues. In DNA, the CDR3 is TGTGCCAGCAGCCCTCGGACAGGGGGGATCTACGAGCAGTACTTC. Translating gives CASSPRTGGIYEQYF.

The genes are TRBV6-5 and TRBJ1-2, with 9 nucleotides matching TRBD1. With V trimmed by 4 bases and J by 11 bases, 8 bases remained unmatched. The CDR3 extends over 13 amino acids. The germline CDR1 and CDR2 sequences are MNHEY and SVGAGI. CDR3 in amino acids: CASSSGTGRGYTF. In DNA, the CDR3 is TGTGCCAGCAGTTCCGGGACAGGGAGAGGATACACCTTC.

A few counts support this clone. The chain couples TRBV6-5 to TRBJ2-5, with unresolved D. Trimming took off 6 bases at V and 5 bases at J, with 13 bases between the two ends. The CDR3 is 13 residues long. Germline CDR1 and CDR2: MNHEY and SVGAGI. The CDR3 nucleotides are TGTGCCAGCAGCCTTCGGCCCCGGGAGACCCAGTACTTC. Its protein is CASSLRPRETQYF.

The J gene is TRBJ2-6, the V gene TRBV5-1, with a possible D match to TRBD1 (5 bases). Trimming cost V 0 bases and J 2 bases, with 6 bases left between them. The germline V gene has CDR1 SGHRS and CDR2 YFSETQ. This CDR3 region has 15 residues. The CDR3 sequence is CASSLEGPGANVLTF. The CDR3 DNA is TGCGCCAGCAGCTTGGAGGGGCCTGGGGCCAACGTCCTGACTTTC. Full variable domain (rest looked up from reference TRBV5-1 and TRBJ2-6): KAGVTQTPRYLIKTRGQQVTLSCSPISGHRSVSWYQQTPGQGLQFLFEYFSETQRNKGNFPGRFSGRQFSNSRSEMNVSTLELGDSALYLCASSLEGPGANVLTFGAGSRLTVL.

V is TRBV30 and J is TRBJ2-1, with no clear D. Germline assignment: CDR1 GTSNPN and CDR2 SVGIG (reference sequence). Trimming cost V 3 bases and J 2 bases, with 8 bases left between them. This CDR3 is built from 13 residues. The CDR3 DNA reads as TGTGCCTGGAGCAGAGGCGCCTACAATGAGCAGTTCTTC. Its protein product is CAWSRGAYNEQFF.

This clone has only a few counts. The chain uses TRBV4-3 and TRBJ1-2, with TRBD1 matching over 7 bases. In germline, CDR1 is LGHNA, CDR2 YSLEER. This CDR3 is 14 amino acids long. V was pared by 2 bases and J by 8 bases, with 8 bases of the junction left unmatched. CDR3 protein: CASSQSTGMEGYTF. The DNA of the CDR3 is TGCGCCAGCAGCCAATCGACAGGGATGGAGGGCTACACCTTC.

This chain joins TRBV28 and TRBJ1-1; D uncertain. Looked up from germline, CDR1 is MDHEN and CDR2 is SYDVKM. This CDR3 contains 12 residues. Trimming removed 3 bases at V and 4 bases at J, with 6 bases between. Here the CDR3 DNA reads TGTGCCAGCAGTTTGGCGGCCACTGAAGCTTTCTTT. This encodes CASSLAATEAFF.

The genes are TRBV29-1 and TRBJ1-2; no clear D gene. V lost 3 bases, J lost 8 bases, and 10 bases lay in between. Germline CDR1 and CDR2: SQVTM and ANQGSEA. The CDR3 is 11 residues long. The CDR3: CSVEKGTGYTF. In DNA form, the CDR3 reads TGCAGCGTTGAGAAGGGTACAGGCTACACCTTC.

CDR3 in amino acids: CASSLGQRETQYF. CDR3 in DNA: TGTGCCAGCAGCTTAGGACAGCGGGAGACCCAGTACTTC. The J gene is TRBJ2-5, the V gene TRBV7-3, with a weak D call TRBD1 (6 bases). CDR1 is SGHTA and CDR2 is FQGTGA in the germline V gene. Trimming removed 2 bases at V and 5 bases at J, with 9 bases between. The CDR3 contains 13 residues.

A few counts support this clone. This sequence joins TRBV5-1 and TRBJ1-5, with 7 bases matching TRBD1. J gave up 2 bases and V 0 bases, and 8 bases lay outside the gene matches. The germline V gene encodes CDR1 SGHRS and CDR2 YFSETQ. The CDR3 has 17 residues. The CDR3: CASSLEGTGEGNQPQHF. The CDR3 DNA reads TGCGCCAGCAGCTTGGAGGGTACAGGGGAAGGCAATCAGCCCCAGCATTTT.

This clone was recorded once. The chain has TRBV29-1 and TRBJ2-1, with 9 positions matching TRBD2. CDR1 SQVTM and CDR2 ANQGSEA come from the germline V gene. This CDR3 has 17 residues. The junction had 15 bases not matched to a gene; V was cut back by 7 bases and J by 2 bases. The CDR3 loop is CSAAGGGPRAPYNEQFF. In nucleotides, the CDR3 is TGCAGCGCAGCGGGAGGCGGCCCTCGTGCTCCCTACAATGAGCAGTTCTTC.